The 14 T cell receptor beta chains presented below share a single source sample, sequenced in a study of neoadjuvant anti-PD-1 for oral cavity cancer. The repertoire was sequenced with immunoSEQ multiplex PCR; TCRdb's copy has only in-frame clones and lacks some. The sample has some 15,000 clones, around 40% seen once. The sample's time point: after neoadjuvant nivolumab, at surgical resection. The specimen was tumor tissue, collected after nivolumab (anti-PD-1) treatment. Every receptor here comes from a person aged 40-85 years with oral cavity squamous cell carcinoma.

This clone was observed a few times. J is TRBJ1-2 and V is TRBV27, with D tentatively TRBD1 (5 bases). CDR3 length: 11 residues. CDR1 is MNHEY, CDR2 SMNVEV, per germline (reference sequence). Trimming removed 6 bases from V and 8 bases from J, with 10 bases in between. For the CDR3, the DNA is TGTGCCAGCAGCCAGGGCTACGGCTACACCTTC. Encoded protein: CASSQGYGYTF.

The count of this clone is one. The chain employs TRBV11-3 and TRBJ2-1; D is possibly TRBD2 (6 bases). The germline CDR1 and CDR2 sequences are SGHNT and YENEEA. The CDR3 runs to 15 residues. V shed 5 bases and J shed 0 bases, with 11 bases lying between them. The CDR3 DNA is TGTGCCAGCAGCCTGTTGGGGGGCTCCTACAATGAGCAGTTCTTC. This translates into CASSLLGGSYNEQFF.

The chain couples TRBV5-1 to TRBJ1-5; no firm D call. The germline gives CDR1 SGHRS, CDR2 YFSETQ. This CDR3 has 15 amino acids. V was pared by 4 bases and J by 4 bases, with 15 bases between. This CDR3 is CASSLLGEENQPQHF. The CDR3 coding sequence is TGCGCCAGCAGCCTTCTCGGGGAGGAAAATCAGCCCCAGCATTTT.

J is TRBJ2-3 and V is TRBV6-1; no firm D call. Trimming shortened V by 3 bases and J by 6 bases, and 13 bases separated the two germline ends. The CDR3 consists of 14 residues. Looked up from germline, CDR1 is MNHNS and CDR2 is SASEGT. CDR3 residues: CASSDLYPWDTQYF. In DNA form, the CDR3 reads TGTGCCAGCAGTGACCTCTACCCCTGGGATACGCAGTATTTT.

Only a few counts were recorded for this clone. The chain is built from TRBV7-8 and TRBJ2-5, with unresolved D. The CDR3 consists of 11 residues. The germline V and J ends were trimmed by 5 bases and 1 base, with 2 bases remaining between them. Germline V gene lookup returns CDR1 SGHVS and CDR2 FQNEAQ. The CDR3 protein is CASSPQETQYF. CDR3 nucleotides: TGTGCCAGCAGCCCCCAAGAGACCCAGTACTTC.

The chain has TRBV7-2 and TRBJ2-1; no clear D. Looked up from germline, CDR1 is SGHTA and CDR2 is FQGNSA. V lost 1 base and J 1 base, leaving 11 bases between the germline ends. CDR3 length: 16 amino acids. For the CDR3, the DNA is TGTGCCAGCAGCTTAGGCGGCACCCCGTCCTACAATGAGCAGTTCTTC. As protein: CASSLGGTPSYNEQFF.

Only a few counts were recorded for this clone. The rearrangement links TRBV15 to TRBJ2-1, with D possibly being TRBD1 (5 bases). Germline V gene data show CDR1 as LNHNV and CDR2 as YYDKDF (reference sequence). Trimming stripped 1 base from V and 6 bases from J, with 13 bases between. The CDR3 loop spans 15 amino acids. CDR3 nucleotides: TGTGCCACCAGCAGAGGTCAGGGTTGGGGCAATGAGCAGTTCTTC. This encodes CATSRGQGWGNEQFF.

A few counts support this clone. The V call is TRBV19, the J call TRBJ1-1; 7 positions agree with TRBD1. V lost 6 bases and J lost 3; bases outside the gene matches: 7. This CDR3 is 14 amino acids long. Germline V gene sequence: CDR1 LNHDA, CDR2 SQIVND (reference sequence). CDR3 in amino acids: CASSRYTGDTEAFF. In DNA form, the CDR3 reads TGTGCCAGTAGCCGTTATACAGGGGACACTGAAGCTTTCTTT.

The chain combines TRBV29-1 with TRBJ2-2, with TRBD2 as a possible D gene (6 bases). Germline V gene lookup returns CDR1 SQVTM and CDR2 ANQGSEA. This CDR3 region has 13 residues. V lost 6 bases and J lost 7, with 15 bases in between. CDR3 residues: CSVDVTGVGELFF. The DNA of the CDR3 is TGCAGCGTCGATGTGACGGGGGTCGGGGAGCTGTTTTTT.

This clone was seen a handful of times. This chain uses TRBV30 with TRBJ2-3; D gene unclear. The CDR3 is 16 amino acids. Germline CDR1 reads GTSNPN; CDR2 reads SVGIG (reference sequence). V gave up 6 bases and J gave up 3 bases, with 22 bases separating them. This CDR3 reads CACTKTRSDTTDTQYF. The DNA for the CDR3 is TGTGCCTGCACTAAGACCCGCAGTGATACTACAGATACGCAGTATTTT. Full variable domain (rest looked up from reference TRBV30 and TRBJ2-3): SQTIHQWPATLVQPVGSPLSLECTVEGTSNPNLYWYRQAAGRGLQLLFYSVGIGQISSEVPQNLSASRPQDRQFILSSKKLLLSDSGFYLCACTKTRSDTTDTQYFGPGTRLTVL.

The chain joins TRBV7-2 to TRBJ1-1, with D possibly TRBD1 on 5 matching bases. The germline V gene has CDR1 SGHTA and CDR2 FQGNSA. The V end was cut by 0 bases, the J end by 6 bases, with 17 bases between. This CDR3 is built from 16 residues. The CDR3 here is CASSLAFGQLRSEAFF. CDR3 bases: TGTGCCAGCAGCTTAGCGTTCGGACAACTAAGGTCTGAAGCTTTCTTT.

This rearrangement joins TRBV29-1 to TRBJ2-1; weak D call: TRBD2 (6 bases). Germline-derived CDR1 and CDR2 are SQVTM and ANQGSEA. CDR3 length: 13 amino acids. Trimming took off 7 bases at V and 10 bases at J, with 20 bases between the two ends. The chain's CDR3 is CSGRGVQRAEQFF. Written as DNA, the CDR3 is TGCAGCGGACGCGGGGTTCAGAGGGCGGAGCAGTTCTTC.

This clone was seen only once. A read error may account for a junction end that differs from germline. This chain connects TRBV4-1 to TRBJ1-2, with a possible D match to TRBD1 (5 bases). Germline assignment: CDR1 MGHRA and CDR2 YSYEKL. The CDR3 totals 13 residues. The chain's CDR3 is CASSQDNGASYTF. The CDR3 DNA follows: TGTGCCAGCAGCCAAGATAACGGGGCGAGCTACACCTTC.

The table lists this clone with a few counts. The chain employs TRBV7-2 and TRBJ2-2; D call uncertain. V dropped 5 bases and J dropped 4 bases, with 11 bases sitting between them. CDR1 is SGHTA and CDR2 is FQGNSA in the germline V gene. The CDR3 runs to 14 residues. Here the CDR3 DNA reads TGTGCCAGCAGCCCCCTGACGGTCACCGGGGAGCTGTTTTTT. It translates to CASSPLTVTGELFF.